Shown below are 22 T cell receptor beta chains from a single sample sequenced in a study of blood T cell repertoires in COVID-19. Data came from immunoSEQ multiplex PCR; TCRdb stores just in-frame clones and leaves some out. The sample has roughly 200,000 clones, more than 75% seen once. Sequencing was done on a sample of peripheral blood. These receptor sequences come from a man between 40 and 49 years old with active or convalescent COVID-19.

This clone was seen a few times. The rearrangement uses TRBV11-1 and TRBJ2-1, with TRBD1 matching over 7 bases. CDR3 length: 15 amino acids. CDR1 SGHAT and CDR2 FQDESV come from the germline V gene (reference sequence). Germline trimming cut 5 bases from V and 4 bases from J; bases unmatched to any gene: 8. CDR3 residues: CASSPGQTFYNEQFF. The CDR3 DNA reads TGTGCCAGCAGCCCGGGACAGACCTTTTACAATGAGCAGTTCTTC. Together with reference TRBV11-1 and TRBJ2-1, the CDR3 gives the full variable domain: EAEVAQSPRYKITEKSQAVAFWCDPISGHATLYWYRQILGQGPELLVQFQDESVVDDSQLPKDRFSAERLKGVDSTLKIQPAELGDSAMYLCASSPGQTFYNEQFFGPGTRLTVL.

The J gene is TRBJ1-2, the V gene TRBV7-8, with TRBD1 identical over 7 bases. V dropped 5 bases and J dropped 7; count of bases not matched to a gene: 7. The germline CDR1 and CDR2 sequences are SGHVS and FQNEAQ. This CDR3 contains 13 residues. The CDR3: CASSRTGVSGYTF. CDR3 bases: TGTGCCAGCAGCCGAACAGGGGTTAGTGGCTACACCTTC. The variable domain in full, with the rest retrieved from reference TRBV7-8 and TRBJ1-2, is GAGVSQSPRYKVAKRGQDVALRCDPISGHVSLFWYQQALGQGPEFLTYFQNEAQLDKSGLPSDRFFAERPEGSVSTLKIQRTQQEDSAVYLCASSRTGVSGYTFGSGTRLTVV.

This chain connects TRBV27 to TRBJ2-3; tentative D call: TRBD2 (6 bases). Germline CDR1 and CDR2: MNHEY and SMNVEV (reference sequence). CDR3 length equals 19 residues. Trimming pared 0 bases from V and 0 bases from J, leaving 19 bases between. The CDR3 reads CASSLSKSLAGSSTDTQYF. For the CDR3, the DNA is TGTGCCAGCAGTTTATCGAAGTCGTTGGCGGGGTCTAGCACAGATACGCAGTATTTT.

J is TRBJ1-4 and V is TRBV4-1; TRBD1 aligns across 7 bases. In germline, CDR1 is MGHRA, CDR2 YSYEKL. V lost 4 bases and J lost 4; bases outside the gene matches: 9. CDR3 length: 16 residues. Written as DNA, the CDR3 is TGCGCCAGCAGCCTTACACCGGGACAGAGTAATGAAAAACTGTTTTTT. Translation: CASSLTPGQSNEKLFF.

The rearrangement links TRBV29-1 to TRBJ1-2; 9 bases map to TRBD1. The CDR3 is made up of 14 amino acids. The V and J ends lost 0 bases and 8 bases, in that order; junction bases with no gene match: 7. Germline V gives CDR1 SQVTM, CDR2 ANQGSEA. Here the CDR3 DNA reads TGCAGCGTTGAAGATATGGACAGGGGAGAAGGCTACACCTTC. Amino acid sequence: CSVEDMDRGEGYTF.

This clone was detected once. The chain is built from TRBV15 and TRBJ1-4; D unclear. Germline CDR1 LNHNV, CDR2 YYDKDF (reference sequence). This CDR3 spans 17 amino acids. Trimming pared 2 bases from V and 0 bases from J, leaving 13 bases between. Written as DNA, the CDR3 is TGTGCCACCAGCAGATTTTATATCCTTGCAACTAATGAAAAACTGTTTTTT. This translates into CATSRFYILATNEKLFF.

The CDR3 nucleotides are TGTGCCTGGAGTGCCTCCCACTACACTGAAGCTTTCTTT. Protein: CAWSASHYTEAFF. The chain employs TRBV30 and TRBJ1-1, with D unclear. The CDR3 runs to 13 residues. The germline CDR1 and CDR2 sequences are GTSNPN and SVGIG (reference sequence). With 1 base removed from V and 3 bases from J, the gap between germline ends came to 9 bases.

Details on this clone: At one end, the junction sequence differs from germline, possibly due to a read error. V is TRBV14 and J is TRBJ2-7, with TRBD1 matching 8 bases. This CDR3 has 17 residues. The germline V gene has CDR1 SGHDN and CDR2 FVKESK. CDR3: CASSQDWRDRFSHEQYF. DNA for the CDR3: TGTGCCAGCAGCCAAGATTGGAGGGACAGGTTCTCCCACGAGCAGTACTTC.

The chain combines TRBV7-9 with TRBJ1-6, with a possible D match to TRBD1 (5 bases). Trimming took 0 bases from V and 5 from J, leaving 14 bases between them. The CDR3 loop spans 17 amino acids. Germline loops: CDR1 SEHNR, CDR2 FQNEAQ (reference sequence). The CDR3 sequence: CASSLALTASDNSPLHF. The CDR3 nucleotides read TGTGCCAGCAGCTTAGCCCTGACAGCTTCTGATAATTCACCCCTCCACTTT.

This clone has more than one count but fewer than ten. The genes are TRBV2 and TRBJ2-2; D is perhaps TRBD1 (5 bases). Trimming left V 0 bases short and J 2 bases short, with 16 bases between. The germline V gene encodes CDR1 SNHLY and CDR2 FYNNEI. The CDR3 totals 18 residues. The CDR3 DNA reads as TGTGCCAGCAGTGAAGCGCTTCGGAGACAGTACAACACCGGGGAGCTGTTTTTT. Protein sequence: CASSEALRRQYNTGELFF.

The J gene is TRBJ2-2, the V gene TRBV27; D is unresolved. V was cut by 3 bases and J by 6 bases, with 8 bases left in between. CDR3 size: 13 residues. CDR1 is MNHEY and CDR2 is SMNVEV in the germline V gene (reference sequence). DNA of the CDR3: TGTGCCAGCAGTTTCCTCCTATCCGGGGAGCTGTTTTTT. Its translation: CASSFLLSGELFF.

The CDR3 protein is CATSDPRVGNQPQHF. The CDR3 region has the DNA TGTGCCACCAGTGACCCGAGGGTTGGGAATCAGCCCCAGCATTTT. V gene TRBV24-1 combines with J gene TRBJ1-5; D not certain. V was cut by 4 bases and J by 4 bases, with 13 bases left in between. The CDR3 is 15 residues long. From germline, CDR1 is KGHDR and CDR2 SFDVKD.

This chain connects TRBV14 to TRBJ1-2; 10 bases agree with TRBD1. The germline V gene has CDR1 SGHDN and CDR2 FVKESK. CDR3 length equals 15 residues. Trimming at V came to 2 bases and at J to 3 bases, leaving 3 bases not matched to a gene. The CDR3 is CASSQLGTGDYGYTF. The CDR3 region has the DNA TGTGCCAGCAGCCAACTAGGGACAGGGGACTATGGCTACACCTTC.

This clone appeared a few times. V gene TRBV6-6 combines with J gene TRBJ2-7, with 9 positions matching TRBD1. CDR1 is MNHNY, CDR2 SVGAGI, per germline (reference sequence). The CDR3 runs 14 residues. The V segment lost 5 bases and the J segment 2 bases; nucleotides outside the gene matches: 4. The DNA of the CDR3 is TGTGCCAGCAGTCGCGGACAGGGGCCCTACGAGCAGTACTTC. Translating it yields CASSRGQGPYEQYF.

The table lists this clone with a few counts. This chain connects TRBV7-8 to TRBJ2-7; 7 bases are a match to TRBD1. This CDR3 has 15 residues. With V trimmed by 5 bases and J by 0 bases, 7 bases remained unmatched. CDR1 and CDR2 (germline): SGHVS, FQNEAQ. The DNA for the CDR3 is TGTGCCAGCAGCCACCGACAGGGACCCTCCTACGAGCAGTACTTC. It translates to CASSHRQGPSYEQYF.

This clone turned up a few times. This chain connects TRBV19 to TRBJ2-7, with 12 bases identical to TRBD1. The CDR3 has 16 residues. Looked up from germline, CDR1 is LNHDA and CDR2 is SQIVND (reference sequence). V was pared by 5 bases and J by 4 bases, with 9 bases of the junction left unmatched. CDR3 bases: TGTGCCAGTAGTGCCCCGGGACAGGGGGCTCGGTACGAGCAGTACTTC. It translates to CASSAPGQGARYEQYF.

The CDR3 region has the DNA TGTGCCAGCAGCTTGGTTAGGGGGAGCTCCTACAATGAGCAGTTCTTC. As protein: CASSLVRGSSYNEQFF. The rearrangement joins TRBV5-4 to TRBJ2-1; D perhaps matches TRBD1 (6 bases). Trimming took 0 bases from V and 0 from J, leaving 10 bases between them. The CDR3 is 16 residues long. From germline, CDR1 is SGHNT and CDR2 YYREEE (reference sequence).

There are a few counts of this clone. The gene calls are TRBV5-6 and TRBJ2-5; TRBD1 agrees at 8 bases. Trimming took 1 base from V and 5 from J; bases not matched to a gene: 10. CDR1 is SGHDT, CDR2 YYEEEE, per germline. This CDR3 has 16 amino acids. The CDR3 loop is CASSLPRDRFRETQYF. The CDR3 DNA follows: TGTGCCAGCAGCTTGCCGAGGGACAGGTTTAGGGAGACCCAGTACTTC.

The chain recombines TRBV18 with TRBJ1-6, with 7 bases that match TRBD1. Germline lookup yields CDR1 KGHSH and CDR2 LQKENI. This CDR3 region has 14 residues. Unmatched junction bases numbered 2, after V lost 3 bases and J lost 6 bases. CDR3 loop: CASSPGQPNSPLHF. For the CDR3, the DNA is TGTGCCAGCTCACCGGGACAGCCTAATTCACCCCTCCACTTT.

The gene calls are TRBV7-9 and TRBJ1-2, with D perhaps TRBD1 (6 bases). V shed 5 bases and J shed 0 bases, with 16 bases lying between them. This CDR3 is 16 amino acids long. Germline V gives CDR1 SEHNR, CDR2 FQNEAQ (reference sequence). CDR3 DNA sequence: TGTGCCAGCAGCCGATTAGGGGGACATTCTAACTATGGCTACACCTTC. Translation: CASSRLGGHSNYGYTF.

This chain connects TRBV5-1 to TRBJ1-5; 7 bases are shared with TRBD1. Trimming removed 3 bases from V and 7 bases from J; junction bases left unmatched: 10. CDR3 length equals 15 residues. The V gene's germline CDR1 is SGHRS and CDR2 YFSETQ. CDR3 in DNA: TGCGCCAGCAGCTCTTTTGGACAGGAGGGACAGCCCCAGCATTTT. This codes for CASSSFGQEGQPQHF.

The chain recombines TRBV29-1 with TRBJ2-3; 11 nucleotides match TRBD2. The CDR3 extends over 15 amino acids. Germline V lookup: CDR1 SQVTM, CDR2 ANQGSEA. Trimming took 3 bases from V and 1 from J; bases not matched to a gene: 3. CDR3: CSVDLGLAGTDTQYF. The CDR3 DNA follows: TGCAGCGTTGACCTGGGACTAGCGGGCACAGATACGCAGTATTTT.